One and the same sample provided the 30 T cell receptor beta chains below, sequenced in a study of technical replicates of blood from a handful of donors. The protocol was immunoSEQ multiplex PCR, while the TCRdb copy is restricted to in-frame clones and leaves out a portion. The table lists tens of thousands of clones, roughly 94% of them singletons. Source material: T cells isolated from PBMCs. The receptors derive from a human donor in good health.

The rearrangement uses TRBV10-1 and TRBJ2-1; 8 bases match TRBD1. Germline CDR1 and CDR2: WNHNN and SYGVQD (reference sequence). V shed 0 bases and J 1 base; nucleotides not matched to a gene: 5. This CDR3 spans 17 amino acids. The CDR3 here is CASSESTGVRSYNEQFF. In nucleotides, the CDR3 is TGCGCCAGCAGTGAGTCGACAGGGGTTAGGTCCTACAATGAGCAGTTCTTC.

V and J are TRBV9 and TRBJ2-1, with TRBD2 matching 7 bases. CDR1 is SGDLS and CDR2 is YYNGEE in the germline V gene. J lost 8 bases, V lost 2 bases, and 7 bases had no gene match. This CDR3 has 14 residues. The CDR3 region has the DNA TGTGCCAGCAGCGTCTCCGGGACTACTTATGAGCAGTTCTTC. Translation gives CASSVSGTTYEQFF.

CDR3 sequence: CASSRSRLADTQYF. DNA of the CDR3: TGTGCCAGCAGCCGGTCCCGACTCGCAGATACGCAGTATTTT. V usage is TRBV6-5 and J usage is TRBJ2-3; no clear D. The CDR3 loop spans 14 amino acids. Germline lookup yields CDR1 MNHEY and CDR2 SVGAGI. Deletions cut 6 bases from V and 4 bases from J, with 14 bases between.

The rearrangement joins TRBV28 to TRBJ2-7; 9 bases align to TRBD1. The V and J ends lost 11 bases and 2 bases, in that order; junction bases with no gene match: 10. The length of the CDR3 is 14 residues. The germline V gene has CDR1 MDHEN and CDR2 SYDVKM. The CDR3 sequence: CAAEGGQGAYEQYF. The CDR3 DNA follows: TGTGCCGCTGAAGGGGGACAGGGAGCCTACGAGCAGTACTTC.

V and J are TRBV5-1 and TRBJ2-3, with TRBD1 matching 9 bases. Germline values: CDR1 SGHRS, CDR2 YFSETQ. Losses at the gene ends were 3 bases for V and 6 bases for J; bases not matched to a gene: 5. The CDR3 is made up of 14 amino acids. The CDR3 spells CASSWGQGRDTQYF. DNA of the CDR3: TGCGCCAGCAGCTGGGGACAGGGTAGGGATACGCAGTATTTT. Full variable domain (rest looked up from reference TRBV5-1 and TRBJ2-3): KAGVTQTPRYLIKTRGQQVTLSCSPISGHRSVSWYQQTPGQGLQFLFEYFSETQRNKGNFPGRFSGRQFSNSRSEMNVSTLELGDSALYLCASSWGQGRDTQYFGPGTRLTVL.

The V call is TRBV10-3, the J call TRBJ2-7; 14 nucleotides agree with TRBD2. Germline CDR1 reads ENHRY; CDR2 reads SYGVKD. The CDR3 has 15 amino acids. Trimming cost V 5 bases and J 6 bases; bases outside gene matches: 6. CDR3 in DNA: TGTGCCATCAGTAGACTAGCGGGAGGGCCTGGCGAGCAGTACTTC. Its protein product is CAISRLAGGPGEQYF.

The chain couples TRBV5-4 to TRBJ1-1; D is uncertain. The CDR3 loop spans 14 amino acids. V shed 4 bases and J shed 0 bases, with 10 bases lying between them. CDR1 and CDR2 from the germline V gene are SGHNT and YYREEE (reference sequence). CDR3 sequence (DNA): TGTGCCAGCAGCCAGGTCGGTTTGAACACTGAAGCTTTCTTT. This gives the protein CASSQVGLNTEAFF. The whole variable domain, filled in from reference TRBV5-4 and TRBJ1-1, reads ETGVTQSPTHLIKTRGQQVTLRCSSQSGHNTVSWYQQALGQGPQFIFQYYREEENGRGNFPPRFSGLQFPNYSSELNVNALELDDSALYLCASSQVGLNTEAFFGQGTRLTVV.

The rearrangement links TRBV4-1 to TRBJ2-5, with D perhaps matching TRBD1 (8 bases). Germline CDR1 MGHRA, CDR2 YSYEKL. The CDR3 is 19 amino acids. The V end was cut by 3 bases, the J end by 5 bases, with 28 bases between. The CDR3 loop reads CASSHSPGVTGGAGETQYF. DNA for the CDR3: TGCGCCAGCAGCCATTCTCCAGGGGTAACAGGGGGGGCTGGTGAGACCCAGTACTTC.

V usage is TRBV11-2 and J usage is TRBJ2-7, with 9 bases lining up with TRBD2. The CDR3 length is 13 residues. The ends lost 5 bases at V and 2 bases at J; junction bases unmatched: 1. Germline assignment: CDR1 SGHAT and CDR2 FQNNGV. The CDR3 loop is CASSAGGTYEQYF. The DNA of the CDR3 is TGTGCCAGCAGCGCGGGAGGGACCTACGAGCAGTACTTC.

In regard to this clone: The junction differs from germline at one of its ends, possibly a read error. This chain connects TRBV25-1 to TRBJ1-1, with D possibly matching TRBD1 (6 bases). CDR1 and CDR2 (germline): MGHDK, SYGVNS. There are 16 residues in the CDR3. The CDR3 sequence: CASSEVGGQRALGLIF. As DNA, the CDR3 is TGTGCCAGCAGTGAAGTGGGGGGGCAGCGGGCACTGGGACTTATTTTT.

This sequence joins TRBV2 and TRBJ2-5; possibly TRBD2 for D (6 bases). Germline V gene data show CDR1 as SNHLY and CDR2 as FYNNEI. V lost 8 bases and J 4 bases, leaving 8 bases between the germline ends. The CDR3 is 11 amino acids. The CDR3 DNA reads as TGTGCCAGCGCTAGCGCAGAGACCCAGTACTTC. Translation gives CASASAETQYF.

The rearrangement links TRBV11-3 to TRBJ2-5; 7 bases line up with TRBD2. The CDR3 spans 14 residues. J gave up 4 bases and V 6 bases, and 8 bases lay outside the gene matches. Per the germline V gene, CDR1 is SGHNT and CDR2 is YENEEA. CDR3 sequence: CASRIRGGPETQYF. CDR3 nucleotide sequence: TGTGCCAGCAGAATTAGGGGAGGGCCAGAGACCCAGTACTTC.

Comment on this clone: Other DNA variants within this sample encode the same CDR3. The rearrangement joins TRBV10-3 to TRBJ1-4; D unclear. This CDR3 has 15 residues. Trimming took off 2 bases at V and 0 bases at J, with 7 bases between the two ends. Germline CDR1 and CDR2: ENHRY and SYGVKD. In DNA form, the CDR3 reads TGTGCCATCAGTGAGGGCGGGGCAACTAATGAAAAACTGTTTTTT. Protein: CAISEGGATNEKLFF.

The V gene is TRBV11-2, the J gene TRBJ2-6; D remains ambiguous. This CDR3 is built from 15 residues. Trimming pared 1 base from V and 0 bases from J, leaving 4 bases between. The germline CDR1 and CDR2 sequences are SGHAT and FQNNGV. The CDR3 DNA sequence: TGTGCCAGCAGCTTAGCCCTCTCTGGGGCCAACGTCCTGACTTTC. Encoded protein: CASSLALSGANVLTF.

The rearrangement joins TRBV19 to TRBJ2-5; the D gene is possibly TRBD1 (6 bases). The CDR3 covers 15 residues. Germline V CDR1 and CDR2: LNHDA, SQIVND (reference sequence). V was cut by 5 bases and J by 5 bases, with 18 bases left in between. The CDR3 DNA sequence: TGTGCCAGTAGTGTCTTGCGGACAGACGGGGAGACCCAGTACTTC. Its protein product is CASSVLRTDGETQYF.

The V call is TRBV19, the J call TRBJ2-1; D may be TRBD1 (5 bases). The CDR3 totals 12 residues. The V gene lost 8 bases and the J gene lost 8 bases, with 13 bases spanning the gap. Germline assignment: CDR1 LNHDA and CDR2 SQIVND (reference sequence). The CDR3 nucleotides are TGTGCCAGTCGGAGCTGGGGCGATGAGCAGTTCTTC. Translating gives CASRSWGDEQFF.

The chain uses TRBV4-3 and TRBJ2-3, with 8 bases identical to TRBD2. Germline V gene data show CDR1 as LGHNA and CDR2 as YSLEER. The trim removed 3 bases at V and 0 bases at J, leaving 8 bases unmatched. The CDR3 runs to 17 residues. CDR3 DNA sequence: TGCGCCAGCAGCCAGAACCCACTAGCGGCTAGCACAGATACGCAGTATTTT. Protein product: CASSQNPLAASTDTQYF.

The chain couples TRBV21-1 to TRBJ2-6; the table's D call of TRBD1 was not tested on the DNA. TRBV21-1 is labeled a pseudogene. The CDR3 length is 18 residues. CDR3 protein: CASSLPGTGRTGANVLTF. In DNA form, the CDR3 reads TGTGCCAGCAGCTTACCCGGGACAGGGAGAACTGGGGCCAACGTCCTGACTTTC.

CDR3 bases: TGCAGCGTTCGAGGCTACGGCAATGAGCAGTTCTTC. Encoded protein: CSVRGYGNEQFF. The V and J genes are TRBV29-1 and TRBJ2-1; unclear D gene. The germline V gene has CDR1 SQVTM and CDR2 ANQGSEA. CDR3 size: 12 residues. Trimming removed 5 bases from V and 6 bases from J, with 11 bases in between.

V and J are TRBV13 and TRBJ2-5, with a weak D call TRBD2 (5 bases). Deletions cut 1 base from V and 1 base from J, with 7 bases between. The CDR3 runs to 14 residues. Germline CDR1 PRHDT, CDR2 FYEKMQ (reference sequence). The CDR3 DNA reads TGTGCCAGCAGCTTAGAGGACTTCCAAGAGACCCAGTACTTC. Its protein is CASSLEDFQETQYF.

V usage is TRBV27 and J usage is TRBJ1-3; D not certain. V lost 2 bases and J lost 0, with 14 bases in between. CDR1 MNHEY and CDR2 SMNVEV come from the germline V gene (reference sequence). The CDR3 loop spans 17 amino acids. The CDR3 DNA sequence: TGTGCCAGCAGTTTAGGCGGACTCCCGAGCTCTGGAAACACCATATATTTT. Translation: CASSLGGLPSSGNTIYF.

Only one count was recorded for this clone. The chain links TRBV14 to TRBJ2-1; 7 bases align to TRBD1. The germline gives CDR1 SGHDN, CDR2 FVKESK. The trim removed 1 base at V and 1 base at J, leaving 1 base unmatched. This CDR3 contains 15 residues. As DNA, the CDR3 is TGTGCCAGCAGCCAAGGGACAGGTTCCTACAATGAGCAGTTCTTC. Translated: CASSQGTGSYNEQFF.

The rearrangement links TRBV11-2 to TRBJ1-2; 7 bases line up with TRBD1. Unmatched junction bases numbered 13, after V lost 5 bases and J lost 7 bases. The germline V gene has CDR1 SGHAT and CDR2 FQNNGV. CDR3 length: 15 residues. CDR3 loop: CASSLDRSGMGGYTF. The CDR3, as DNA: TGTGCCAGCAGCCTGGACAGGTCTGGGATGGGTGGCTACACCTTC.

V and J are TRBV7-2 and TRBJ2-2, with 10 bases lining up with TRBD2. Germline loops: CDR1 SGHTA, CDR2 FQGNSA. This CDR3 is 15 amino acids long. V was pared by 2 bases and J by 7 bases, with 4 bases of the junction left unmatched. The CDR3 DNA reads as TGTGCCAGCAGCTTAAATAGCGGGGGGATCGGGGAGCTGTTTTTT. It yields the protein CASSLNSGGIGELFF.

The chain has TRBV30 and TRBJ2-7; 12 bases agree with TRBD2. Looked up from germline, CDR1 is GTSNPN and CDR2 is SVGIG (reference sequence). Trimming at V came to 0 bases and at J to 7 bases, leaving 16 bases not matched to a gene. The CDR3 covers 18 residues. The CDR3 region has the DNA TGTGCCTGGAGTGTAGAGACTAGCGGGAGTGTAACAGTGTGGGAGCAGTACTTC. This translates into CAWSVETSGSVTVWEQYF.

The chain uses TRBV18 and TRBJ2-7; D ambiguous. CDR1 KGHSH and CDR2 LQKENI come from the germline V gene. The CDR3 is 13 residues long. The ends were cut back, 0 bases at V and 4 bases at J, with 7 bases in the middle. CDR3 sequence reads: CASSPPQIYEQYF. The CDR3 DNA reads TGTGCCAGCTCACCACCCCAGATTTACGAGCAGTACTTC.

The chain recombines TRBV29-1 with TRBJ2-7, with D unresolved. The CDR3 is 13 amino acids. Germline CDR1 and CDR2: SQVTM and ANQGSEA. The V end lost 8 bases, the J end lost 9 bases, and 23 bases lay between the germline ends. DNA for the CDR3: TGCAGCATACGTAGGCCGGAGAACTCGGCGCAGTACTTC. It specifies CSIRRPENSAQYF.

The chain is built from TRBV19 and TRBJ2-3; 8 bases are shared with TRBD1. The CDR3 has 17 amino acids. Germline CDR1 is LNHDA and CDR2 is SQIVND (reference sequence). The V gene end was trimmed by 6 bases and the J gene end by 0 bases; junction bases not matched to a gene: 11. Here the CDR3 DNA reads TGTGCCAGTAGGCAAGACAGGGGAGTTTGGAGCACAGATACGCAGTATTTT. This encodes CASRQDRGVWSTDTQYF.

The V gene is TRBV2, the J gene TRBJ2-7; TRBD1 might be the D (5 bases). Trimming shortened V by 11 bases and J by 5 bases, and 19 bases separated the two germline ends. The CDR3 length is 13 residues. Germline CDR1 and CDR2: SNHLY and FYNNEI. This chain's CDR3 is CAAILSLGDEQYF. The CDR3 nucleotides read TGTGCCGCCATCCTTTCCCTAGGGGACGAGCAGTACTTC.

The chain recombines TRBV12-5 with TRBJ2-1, with 13 bases aligning to TRBD2. The germline V gene encodes CDR1 LGHNT and CDR2 FRNRAP. After removal of 2 bases from V and 4 bases from J, the junction contained 2 bases not matched to a gene. This CDR3 is built from 16 residues. CDR3 nucleotides: TGTGCTAGTGGTTTGACTAGCGGGAGGGCATACAATGAGCAGTTCTTC. It is translated as CASGLTSGRAYNEQFF.